This record covers a single TCR beta chain. Scientists amplified the TCR beta CDR3 regions from RNA transcripts. First-round RT-PCR employed HTBI primers, with a second-round multiplex PCR after it. MiXCR was run by TCRdb on the multiplex PCR reads, yielding one entry per CDR3 protein. The sample lists under 400,000 distinct CDR3 sequences, about a sixth seen once, with 10% to 15% in the top ten. PBMCs were isolated by Ficoll-Paque density gradient centrifugation, using over 9.5 ml of fresh peripheral blood as the starting material. These data come from a study of Graves' ophthalmopathy and Graves' hyperthyroidism. The V gene's germline CDR1 is MNHEY and CDR2 SVGEGT. J lost 14 bases, V lost 2 bases, and 15 bases had no gene match. The CDR3 extends over 16 amino acids.

The chain uses TRBV6-2 or TRBV6-3 and TRBJ1-6; 7 nucleotides line up with TRBD1. The clonotype originates from an adult man with Graves' ophthalmopathy. Source material: peripheral blood. The CDR3 region has the DNA TGTGCCAGCAGTTACCTCCGGGACAGCGATAATCCATCCCTCCACTTT. This sequence encodes CASSYLRDSDNPSLHF.